These 10 T cell receptor beta chains came from one sample sequenced in a study of shared clonotypes between healthy human individuals. The data were produced by immunoSEQ multiplex PCR, yet TCRdb's version contains in-frame clones alone and is incomplete. The table lists more than 400,000 clones, 70% to 85% of them singletons. The sequencing sample was made of PBMCs. These receptors were taken from a woman aged 40 to 49 in good health. Some clones in this sample may be carry-over from other donors' samples.

V and J are TRBV5-1 and TRBJ2-7; 8 bases align to TRBD2. The CDR3 runs 15 residues. Germline V gives CDR1 SGHRS, CDR2 YFSETQ. Trimming at V came to 3 bases and at J to 1 base, leaving 6 bases not matched to a gene. The CDR3 nucleotides are TGCGCCAGCAGCTCTACTAGCGGATCTTCCTACGAGCAGTACTTC. It codes for CASSSTSGSSYEQYF.

The chain uses TRBV7-2 and TRBJ2-7; D possibly matches TRBD1 or TRBD2 (5 bases each). CDR3 size: 11 residues. Germline loops: CDR1 SGHTA, CDR2 FQGNSA. Between the trimmed V and J ends, which lost 5 bases and 6 bases, there was a span of 8 bases. The DNA for the CDR3 is TGTGCCAGCAGCCCGGGGCGCGAGCAGTACTTC. It codes for CASSPGREQYF. The full variable domain, in which reference TRBV7-2 and TRBJ2-7 provide the parts outside the CDR3, is GAGVSQSPSNKVTEKGKDVELRCDPISGHTALYWYRQSLGQGLEFLIYFQGNSAPDKSGLPSDRFSAERTGGSVSTLTIQRTQQEDSAVYLCASSPGREQYFGPGTRLTVT.

The J gene is TRBJ2-7, the V gene TRBV4-3, with 9 bases that match TRBD1. This CDR3 is 14 amino acids long. Germline V gives CDR1 LGHNA, CDR2 YSLEER. The V segment lost 4 bases and the J segment 4 bases; nucleotides outside the gene matches: 5. CDR3 loop: CASSLGQGMYEQYF. CDR3 bases: TGCGCCAGCAGCCTGGGACAGGGAATGTACGAGCAGTACTTC.

This chain connects TRBV7-3 to TRBJ2-5; 14 nucleotides align to TRBD2. Germline V CDR1 and CDR2: SGHTA, FQGTGA. Germline trimming cut 5 bases from V and 5 bases from J; bases unmatched to any gene: 4. This CDR3 is 15 amino acids long. CDR3: CASSRGLAGGETQYF. For the CDR3, the DNA is TGTGCCAGCAGCCGAGGACTAGCGGGAGGTGAGACCCAGTACTTC.

The V and J genes are TRBV28 and TRBJ2-3, with TRBD2 matching 15 bases. V shed 5 bases and J 2 bases; nucleotides not matched to a gene: 8. The CDR3 consists of 18 residues. CDR1 MDHEN and CDR2 SYDVKM come from the germline V gene. CDR3 residues: CASSPGLAGGKTTDTQYF. CDR3 sequence (DNA): TGTGCCAGCAGTCCGGGACTAGCGGGAGGTAAAACCACAGATACGCAGTATTTT.

There are a few counts of this clone. The CDR3 DNA reads as TGCGCCAGCAGCTTGGGAGGGACAGAGAACTATGGCTACACCTTC. It codes for CASSLGGTENYGYTF. The rearrangement joins TRBV5-1 to TRBJ1-2; 7 bases fit TRBD1. The CDR3 contains 15 residues. V lost 0 bases to trimming and J lost 2 bases; unmatched junction nucleotides: 4. Germline lookup yields CDR1 SGHRS and CDR2 YFSETQ.

This clone was counted at least ten times. This rearrangement joins TRBV9 to TRBJ2-4, with no clear D. V was shortened by 4 bases and J by 0 bases, with 14 bases between the two germline ends. This CDR3 region has 16 residues. CDR1 SGDLS and CDR2 YYNGEE come from the germline V gene. The CDR3 here is CASSPRATLAKNIQYF. CDR3 DNA sequence: TGTGCCAGCAGCCCCCGGGCGACATTAGCCAAAAACATTCAGTACTTC. Based on the CDR3 plus reference TRBV9 and TRBJ2-4, the full variable domain is DSGVTQTPKHLITATGQRVTLRCSPRSGDLSVYWYQQSLDQGLQFLIQYYNGEERAKGNILERFSAQQFPDLHSELNLSSLELGDSALYFCASSPRATLAKNIQYFGAGTRLSVL.

This chain connects TRBV7-3 to TRBJ2-2; TRBD2 matches at 8 bases. The germline CDR1 and CDR2 sequences are SGHTA and FQGTGA. The trim removed 6 bases at V and 5 bases at J, leaving 5 bases unmatched. There are 14 residues in the CDR3. The chain's CDR3 is CASSPLAGTGELFF. The DNA for the CDR3 is TGTGCCAGCAGTCCCCTAGCGGGTACCGGGGAGCTGTTTTTT.

The chain combines TRBV5-1 with TRBJ2-1; D is unresolved. Trimming took off 5 bases at V and 8 bases at J, with 8 bases between the two ends. The CDR3 loop spans 11 amino acids. Germline CDR1 and CDR2: SGHRS and YFSETQ. CDR3 sequence reads: CASRSSDEQFF. For the CDR3, the DNA is TGCGCCAGCAGGTCGAGCGATGAGCAGTTCTTC.

The CDR3 is CASSQGQGKKPQHF. The CDR3 DNA is TGTGCCAGCAGCCAGGGACAGGGAAAGAAGCCCCAGCATTTT. The chain recombines TRBV7-9 with TRBJ1-5, with 9 bases lining up with TRBD1. CDR1 and CDR2 (germline): SEHNR, FQNEAQ (reference sequence). CDR3 length: 14 amino acids. The V gene end was trimmed by 5 bases and the J gene end by 8 bases; junction bases not matched to a gene: 7.